This TCR beta chain stems from a study of cytomegalovirus exposure and HLA in healthy donors. Findings and limits, study-wide: Looking again later, the authors saw that most CMV-associated TCR beta chains seemed HLA-restricted. Earlier analysis found most TCR beta V segments productive about 87% or about 30% of the time. The listing of some 170 TCR beta chains classed them as cytomegalovirus-associated.

This CDR3 region has 15 residues. From germline, CDR1 is MNHNS and CDR2 SASEGT. PCR was performed using 60 Vbeta and 13 Jbeta primers. Only in-frame clones appear in the TCRdb table, and some are missing; sequencing was by immunoSEQ multiplex PCR. The data contain around 180,000 clones, around 78% of them seen just once; the ten biggest clones take up about 12%. In the case of this clone: Its specificity is not known. Mismatch with germline at one junction end may stem from a read error.

The clonotype originates from a woman aged 45-59 years in good health and CMV-seropositive. Sequencing input: PBMCs. V and J are TRBV6-1 and TRBJ2-3, with TRBD1 matching 9 bases. The CDR3 nucleotides read TGTGCCAGCAGCGTACAGGGGGCGGGAACAGATACGCAATATTTT. Translated: CASSVQGAGTDTQYF.